The 16 T cell receptor beta chains in this list originate from one sample, sequenced in a study of early T cells in non-severe SARS-CoV-2 infection. Each CDR3 protein gets one entry after TCRdb re-called the 5' RACE reads with MiXCR. The profile covers tens of thousands of distinct CDR3 sequences, with about 6.1% appearing a single time and approximately 5.5% taken by the ten largest. The sample comprised whole blood. These receptors came from an adult who was a healthcare worker with PCR-confirmed SARS-CoV-2 infection or an uninfected control (not recorded which).

The table lists this clonotype with many counts. The J gene is TRBJ2-5, the V gene TRBV7-3; no definite D call. Per the germline V gene, CDR1 is SGHTA and CDR2 is FQGTGA. The CDR3 is 11 residues long. V was trimmed by 5 bases and J by 4 bases, leaving 5 bases between them. CDR3 in amino acids: CASSKSETQYF. The CDR3 DNA sequence: TGTGCCAGCAGCAAATCAGAGACCCAGTACTTC.

This clonotype has only a few counts. The chain carries TRBV10-1 and TRBJ2-7, with TRBD2 matching 11 bases. The CDR3 extends over 13 amino acids. From germline, CDR1 is WNHNN and CDR2 SYGVQD (reference sequence). The trim removed 9 bases at V and 3 bases at J, leaving 4 bases unmatched. CDR3 bases: TGCGCCAGTCGACTAGCGGGATGCTACGAGCAGTACTTC. This sequence encodes CASRLAGCYEQYF.

A word on this clonotype: One base away lies a much larger clone, so this may be a sequencing read error. J is TRBJ2-7 and V is TRBV20-1; TRBD1 aligns across 7 bases. V was clipped by 2 bases and J by 4 bases; unmatched bases: 11. The CDR3 totals 15 residues. Germline loops: CDR1 DFQATT, CDR2 SNEGSKA (reference sequence). The CDR3 region is CSARRSLDRTYEQYF. The CDR3 nucleotides read TGCAGTGCTAGACGTTCACTGGACAGGACTTACGAGCAGTACTTC.

CDR3 DNA sequence: TGCAGCGTTGACGGGACTAGCGGGAGTTTCGAGCAGTTCTTC. Translated: CSVDGTSGSFEQFF. The V call is TRBV29-1, the J call TRBJ2-1; TRBD2 matches 14 bases. Germline lookup yields CDR1 SQVTM and CDR2 ANQGSEA. J was trimmed by 10 bases and V by 3 bases; bases with no gene match: 5. The CDR3 is made up of 14 amino acids.

At least ten counts were recorded for this clonotype. The gene calls are TRBV3-1 and TRBJ2-7; D remains ambiguous. This CDR3 is 12 amino acids long. Germline CDR1 and CDR2: LGHDT and YNNKEL (reference sequence). V lost 1 base and J lost 6, with 7 bases in between. The CDR3 DNA reads TGTGCCAGCAGCCAAGTGTCACGCGAGCAGTACTTC. It translates to CASSQVSREQYF.

The chain links TRBV5-1 to TRBJ2-7; D gene ambiguous. V was shortened by 4 bases and J by 3 bases, with 5 bases between the two germline ends. Germline-derived CDR1 and CDR2 are SGHRS and YFSETQ. CDR3 length: 11 amino acids. CDR3 region: CASSDYYEQYF. The CDR3, as DNA: TGCGCCAGCAGCGATTACTACGAGCAGTACTTC.

This sequence joins TRBV20-1 and TRBJ1-3; possibly TRBD1 for D (5 bases). Between the trimmed V and J ends, which lost 2 bases and 2 bases, there was a span of 10 bases. The CDR3 contains 14 residues. Germline CDR1 DFQATT, CDR2 SNEGSKA (reference sequence). CDR3 sequence: CSARQGGPGNTIYF. CDR3 DNA: TGCAGTGCTAGACAGGGTGGACCTGGAAACACCATATATTTT.

The rearrangement joins TRBV5-1 to TRBJ2-1; 8 bases line up with TRBD1. In germline, CDR1 is SGHRS, CDR2 YFSETQ. This CDR3 contains 16 residues. The V gene end was trimmed by 4 bases and the J gene end by 4 bases; junction bases not matched to a gene: 10. The CDR3 reads CASSPHRTGNYNEQFF. The CDR3 region has the DNA TGCGCCAGCAGCCCCCATCGGACAGGGAATTACAATGAGCAGTTCTTC. Full variable domain (missing parts from reference TRBV5-1 and TRBJ2-1): KAGVTQTPRYLIKTRGQQVTLSCSPISGHRSVSWYQQTPGQGLQFLFEYFSETQRNKGNFPGRFSGRQFSNSRSEMNVSTLELGDSALYLCASSPHRTGNYNEQFFGPGTRLTVL.

At least ten counts were recorded for this clonotype. The chain is built from TRBV11-2 and TRBJ2-3, with D uncertain. The length of the CDR3 is 14 residues. V shed 4 bases and J shed 2 bases, with 10 bases lying between them. The germline CDR1 and CDR2 sequences are SGHAT and FQNNGV. In DNA, the CDR3 is TGTGCCAGCAGCTCACTTTGGGACACAGATACGCAGTATTTT. This translates into CASSSLWDTDTQYF.

This clonotype is categorized as medium-sized. The gene calls are TRBV30 and TRBJ1-2; no reliable D call. Trimming pared 0 bases from V and 2 bases from J, leaving 7 bases between. Germline V lookup: CDR1 GTSNPN, CDR2 SVGIG (reference sequence). The CDR3 totals 13 residues. The CDR3 DNA reads as TGTGCCTGGAGTGTAAGTCAGAACTATGGCTACACCTTC. It codes for CAWSVSQNYGYTF. Combining the CDR3 with reference TRBV30 and TRBJ1-2 gives the whole variable domain SQTIHQWPATLVQPVGSPLSLECTVEGTSNPNLYWYRQAAGRGLQLLFYSVGIGQISSEVPQNLSASRPQDRQFILSSKKLLLSDSGFYLCAWSVSQNYGYTFGSGTRLTVV.

This clonotype has at least ten counts. This chain uses TRBV11-2 with TRBJ2-1; possible D gene TRBD2, 6 bases. Deletions cut 3 bases from V and 15 bases from J, with 15 bases between. Germline loops: CDR1 SGHAT, CDR2 FQNNGV. The CDR3 is 12 residues long. CDR3 loop: CASSFVSRERFF. CDR3 sequence (DNA): TGTGCCAGCAGCTTTGTCTCGCGGGAACGGTTCTTC. Looking up the rest from reference TRBV11-2 and TRBJ2-1 gives the full variable domain: EAGVAQSPRYKIIEKRQSVAFWCNPISGHATLYWYQQILGQGPKLLIQFQNNGVVDDSQLPKDRFSAERLKGVDSTLKIQPAKLEDSAVYLCASSFVSRERFFGPGTRLTVL.

In its sample, this clonotype was seen many times. This chain joins TRBV29-1 and TRBJ2-1; TRBD2 matches 10 bases. There are 14 residues in the CDR3. Unmatched junction bases numbered 11, after V lost 6 bases and J lost 9 bases. The germline CDR1 and CDR2 sequences are SQVTM and ANQGSEA. As DNA, the CDR3 is TGCAGCGTACTCAGCGGGAGGGCCGCAGGTGAGCAGTTCTTC. Protein: CSVLSGRAAGEQFF.

This clonotype was detected many times. This chain joins TRBV6-4 and TRBJ1-2; TRBD1 might be the D (6 bases). CDR1 and CDR2 from the germline V gene are MRHNA and SNTAGT. The V and J ends lost 5 bases and 8 bases respectively, with 21 bases between them. CDR3 length: 15 residues. CDR3 DNA: TGTGCCAGCAGTCCTAACAGGGATCCTCTAGGAGGCTACACCTTC. It codes for CASSPNRDPLGGYTF.

There are many counts of this clonotype. The V call is TRBV6-5, the J call TRBJ2-2; D remains unclear. Trimming cost V 0 bases and J 10 bases, with 6 bases left between them. CDR1 is MNHEY and CDR2 is SVGAGI in the germline V gene. The CDR3 is 12 amino acids. The CDR3 loop is CASSYSLKELFF. The CDR3 bases are TGTGCCAGCAGTTACTCGCTAAAGGAGCTGTTTTTT.

A few counts support this clonotype. The chain links TRBV25-1 to TRBJ1-2, with 7 positions matching TRBD1. Germline V gene sequence: CDR1 MGHDK, CDR2 SYGVNS. J gave up 6 bases and V 1 base, and 11 bases lay outside the gene matches. The CDR3 sequence is 16 residues long. CDR3 region: CASSELGTTGADGYTF. The CDR3 bases are TGTGCCAGCAGTGAATTGGGGACAACAGGGGCGGATGGCTACACCTTC.

This clonotype has a handful of counts. This chain links TRBV6-1 with TRBJ1-1, with a tentative D call TRBD1 (5 bases). CDR3 length: 11 residues. Germline V gene sequence: CDR1 MNHNS, CDR2 SASEGT. V shed 6 bases and J shed 8 bases, with 10 bases lying between them. The CDR3 DNA sequence: TGTGCCAGCAGGAGGGGCGACGAAGCTTTCTTT. Translating gives CASRRGDEAFF.